This T cell receptor beta chain comes out of a study of Ad26.COV2.S vaccination and SARS-CoV-2 variants (dated by TCRdb to about 2021). Concerning the study at large: Vaccine-arm donors came from COV1001, a multicentre, randomized, double-blind, placebo-controlled phase I-IIa trial of Ad26.COV2.S in healthy adults. Ad26.COV2.S was administered intramuscularly at a dose of 5x10^10 or 1x10^11 viral particles, either as one shot or as two shots given 56 days apart. Sequencing of the TCRbeta repertoire served to evaluate the specificity and breadth of SARS-CoV-2-reactive T cell receptors following Ad26.COV2.S vaccination. Trial participants were randomized into five groups of five, in which low-dose or high-dose Ad26.COV2.S was given once or twice, or placebo was given on both occasions. The TCR-sequenced set comprised approximately 32 samples: some 20 Ad26.COV2.S vaccine recipients, 5 placebo recipients and 8 SARS-CoV-2 convalescent individuals. Blinding of investigators to trial group allocation was maintained during experiments and outcome assessment.

About this clone itself: Its recognized antigen is unknown. One base away there is no much larger clone; base qualities are not given.

The CDR3 covers 15 residues, taking in both the cysteine and the phenylalanine. The CDR3 DNA has 45 bases and is translated from base 1. Trimming takes 1 base from V and 2 bases from J, and the germline ends sit 10 bases apart. Looking up the germline V gene (reference sequence) yields CDR1 SGHAT and CDR2 FQDESV. What the treatment or condition label conveys for this sample: some 20 received Ad26.COV2.S at low or high dose, single or two shots; several received placebo; per-sample allocation not given. Repertoires of vaccine and placebo recipients were sequenced from samples taken on day 63 after the first injection. In Cohort 1b, roughly 25 adults aged 18-55 years were enrolled at a single site in Boston, USA, between 29 July and 7 August 2020. Ad26.COV2.S was a replication-incompetent adenovirus type 26 vector expressing a prefusion-stabilized SARS-CoV-2 spike protein from the original Wuhan strain.

The immunoSEQ Assay was the method used to sequence TCRbeta CDR3 regions. After extraction, genomic DNA underwent amplification by bias-controlled multiplex PCR, followed by high-throughput sequencing. For the original study's pipeline: To quantify the absolute abundance of every unique TCRbeta CDR3 region, sequences were collapsed and filtered. T cell fraction was estimated by normalization of TCRbeta template counts to usable DNA, with usable DNA being measured through amplification of reference genes present in all nucleated cells. Repertoire TCRs were annotated as SARS-CoV-2-specific by exact matching of V gene, CDR3 amino acid sequence and J gene to a known reactive TCR set. The reference SARS-CoV-2 TCR set was obtained from MIRA and was filtered for enrichment in COVID-19-positive ImmuneCODE repertoires, whereby public or cross-reactive TCRs were removed. Using the MIRA antigens, annotated TCRs were further analysed by specific ORF or by position within an ORF. Depth was the summed frequency of annotated unique rearrangements, while breadth was defined as annotated unique rearrangements over total unique productive rearrangements. TCR breadth was compared between groups using two-sided Wilcoxon rank-sum tests. The table was pulled from immuneACCESS by TCRdb, which kept in-frame rearrangements only. Such tables lose some clones; where checked, under half of the loss comes from unresolved V genes, and the rest has no known cause. V, J and clone size are taken as reported in that table, and D and trimming were inferred from the DNA itself. Counted in this sample were around 300,000 clones; 80% to 90% of them appeared once. The ten largest clones capture approximately 5% of the sample.

General study outcomes and caveats: It was noted by the authors that total T cell responses may have been underestimated by the TCR breadth and depth analyses. The study was not powered for comparison of responses between vaccine doses or regimens. Vaccine and placebo recipients had similar non-spike TCR breadth, a finding consistent with the vaccine containing only spike. Ad26.COV2.S recipients had higher spike-specific TCR breadth than placebo recipients (P = 0.0014). Substantial breadth of spike-specific CD8+ and CD4+ T cell responses was reported after vaccination.

The TCR comes from a person aged 18-60 years who received the Ad26.COV2.S COVID-19 vaccine or a placebo. Sequenced here: peripheral blood, sampled in a trial of Ad26.COV2.S vaccine versus placebo. The chain couples TRBV11-1 to TRBJ2-3; 5 matching bases give a weak D call of TRBD1. The DNA sequence follows: TGTGCCAGCAGCTTAGAGGGGCGCAACACAGATACGCAGTATTTT. The resulting protein is CASSLEGRNTDTQYF.